This TCR beta chain comes out of a study of T cell changes during pregnancy in multiple sclerosis. V trimming: 5 bases; J trimming: 7 bases; junction bases outside the gene matches: 9. Germline V CDR1 and CDR2: SEHNR, FQNEAQ (reference sequence). There are 14 residues in the CDR3. The table came from immunoSEQ multiplex PCR; TCRdb's copy has only in-frame clones and leaves some out. The sample includes more than 70,000 clones, around 93% seen only once; the top ten take under 0.95%. The sample consisted of peripheral blood, taken before pregnancy. The chain links TRBV7-9 to TRBJ1-1; TRBD1 aligns across 8 bases. The sequence was obtained from a female donor with multiple sclerosis, enrolled in a pregnancy study. DNA of the CDR3: TGTGCCAGCAGCCCCCCCGACAGGGGCGATGAAGCTTTCTTT. Its protein product is CASSPPDRGDEAFF.